This TCR beta chain emerged from a study of cytomegalovirus exposure and HLA in healthy donors. Turning to the study itself: Most genotyped donors, roughly 80% of roughly 400, had Caucasian-associated genetic ancestry.

CDR1 and CDR2 from the germline V gene are MGHRA and YSYEKL. The junction had 7 bases not matched to a gene; V was cut back by 8 bases and J by 0 bases. The CDR3 has 14 amino acids. Findings and caveats of the study: V segments that were indistinguishable, TRBV6-2 and TRBV6-3 among them, were omitted from analysis.

It was with 60 Vbeta and 13 Jbeta primers that the PCR ran. Some clones are missing from TCRdb's copy, which holds only in-frame ones; the method was immunoSEQ multiplex PCR. Of 63,000 or so clones listed, about 70% are singletons. With regard to this clone: The antigen remains undetermined.

The material sequenced was PBMCs. The chain is built from TRBV4-1 and TRBJ2-7; 7 positions match TRBD2. The receptor was derived from a woman aged 25 to 39 in good health and CMV-seropositive. The CDR3 protein is CASRPAGLSYEQYF. Here the CDR3 DNA reads TGCGCCAGCCGGCCAGCGGGACTCTCCTACGAGCAGTACTTC.